A selection of T cell receptor beta chains follows, all from one sample in a study of shared clonotypes between healthy human individuals. Sequenced by immunoSEQ multiplex PCR; TCRdb stores in-frame clones only, minus some. The sample records about 2.1 million clones, around 93% being singletons. Sequences were obtained from naive CD8+ T cells from PBMCs. Every receptor here comes from a man aged 18 to 30 in good health. Some clones in this sample may be carry-over from other donors' samples. Both conserved end residues are part of each CDR3. The D gene is left open where the match is weak. Only some rows state a clone size, as once, few, many or a class for expanded clones.

D gene	V gene	J gene	clone size	CDR3 DNA	CDR3 protein
.	TRBV19	TRBJ1-5	.	TGTGCCAGTAGTATCCGTGAGTATTTTCAGCCCCAGCATTTT	CASSIREYFQPQHF
.	TRBV14	TRBJ2-1	.	TGTGCCAGCAGCCGTTACAGGGTCTCGGATGAGCAGTTCTTC	CASSRYRVSDEQFF
TRBD2	TRBV9	TRBJ2-3	.	TGTGCCAGCAGCGCCCTCATAGCGGGAGGTCACACAGATACGCAGTATTTT	CASSALIAGGHTDTQYF
TRBD1	TRBV27	TRBJ2-2	.	TGTGCCAGCAGTTTAAGGACAGGGACCGGGGAGCTGTTTTTT	CASSLRTGTGELFF
.	TRBV7-9	TRBJ2-7	.	TGTGCCAGCAGCTCCGCCGACTACCCGGGAGATGGCGAGCAGTACTTC	CASSSADYPGDGEQYF
.	TRBV27	TRBJ2-1	once	TGTGCCAGCAGTTATAGGGACCTTGGGGATGAGCAGTTCTTC	CASSYRDLGDEQFF
TRBD1	TRBV6-1	TRBJ2-5	.	TGTGCCAGCAGTGGATACAGGGGGCTGCGGGAGACCCAGTACTTC	CASSGYRGLRETQYF
TRBD1	TRBV4-1	TRBJ2-1	.	TGCGCCAGCAGCCAGTACTCAGGGGACAGCTCCTACAATGAGCAGTTCTTC	CASSQYSGDSSYNEQFF
.	TRBV28	TRBJ2-7	.	TGTGCCAGCGATTCGGGGTCCTACGAGCAGTACTTC	CASDSGSYEQYF
.	TRBV29-1	TRBJ1-2	.	TGCAGCGTTGTGCCAGAGTATGGCTACACCTTC	CSVVPEYGYTF
TRBD2	TRBV27	TRBJ2-6	.	TGTGCCAGCAGCCAAAGACTAGCTGCGCTGGTTGGGGCCAACGTCCTGACTTTC	CASSQRLAALVGANVLTF
.	TRBV19	TRBJ1-1	once	TGTGCCAGTAGTATTACGAACACTGAAGCTTTCTTT	CASSITNTEAFF
.	TRBV6-1	TRBJ2-1	.	TGTGCCAGCAGTGTCGCGGGGTCCTACAATGAGCAGTTCTTC	CASSVAGSYNEQFF
.	TRBV9	TRBJ1-2	few	TGTGCCAGCAGCGCCGCCCGGGACACAATCTGGGATGGCTACACCTTC	CASSAARDTIWDGYTF
TRBD2	TRBV13	TRBJ2-1	.	TGTGCCAGCAGCGGGCCGGGAGGAATGGTTTCCTACAATGAGCAGTTCTTC	CASSGPGGMVSYNEQFF
.	TRBV27	TRBJ1-2	.	TGTGCCAGCAGTCCTTATGGGCAGGGAGGCTACACCTTC	CASSPYGQGGYTF
.	TRBV6-1	TRBJ1-2	few	TGTGCCAGCAGTGTGGAGGGGAGCGGTGGCTACACCTTC	CASSVEGSGGYTF
.	TRBV27	TRBJ2-7	.	TGTGCCAGCAGTTTGGTAGCTCGGAACAAGCAGTACTTC	CASSLVARNKQYF
.	TRBV7-9	TRBJ2-1	.	TGTGCCAGCAGCCCACCAGGGGTAGGAGGCTATGAGCAGTTCTTC	CASSPPGVGGYEQFF
TRBD1	TRBV6-1	TRBJ1-5	.	TGTGCCAGCAGTGAAGCGGGGTGGACAGGGGGGCCTACGAGCAATCAGCCCCAGCATTTT	CASSEAGWTGGPTSNQPQHF
TRBD1	TRBV9	TRBJ2-5	.	TGTGCCAGCAGCGCGTGGACAGGGGGCCACGGAGAGACCCAGTACTTC	CASSAWTGGHGETQYF
TRBD1	TRBV28	TRBJ1-5	.	TGTGCCAGCAGTCCTACAGGGGATCCTAATCAGCCCCAGCATTTT	CASSPTGDPNQPQHF
TRBD2	TRBV2	TRBJ2-7	.	TGTGCCAGCACCCCGACTAGCGGGGGCAGCTCCTACGAGCAGTACTTC	CASTPTSGGSSYEQYF
TRBD2	TRBV29-1	TRBJ2-3	.	TGCAGCACCGGACTAGCGGGAGATCAAGGTACGCAGTATTTT	CSTGLAGDQGTQYF
TRBD2	TRBV30	TRBJ2-3	.	TGTGCCTGGATCGTACTAGCGGGAGCAGCAGATACGCAGTATTTT	CAWIVLAGAADTQYF
TRBD1	TRBV9	TRBJ2-5	.	TGTGCCAGCAGCCCTAACGACAGGGAGGAGACCCAGTACTTC	CASSPNDREETQYF
.	TRBV10-1	TRBJ2-7	.	TGCGCCACCCTGGGCCCTCCGGCCCCCTCGACCTACGAGCAGTACTTC	CATLGPPAPSTYEQYF
.	TRBV6-5	TRBJ2-1	.	TGTGCCAGCAGCCTACGGGTCCCCTTCTACAATGAGCAGTTCTTC	CASSLRVPFYNEQFF
.	TRBV7-9	TRBJ2-1	.	TGTGCCAGCAGCCCACCCGGGACTGGATCATACAATGAGCAGTTCTTC	CASSPPGTGSYNEQFF
TRBD1	TRBV6-1	TRBJ2-7	.	TGTGCCAGCAGGGACAGGGGCCACGAGCAGTACTTC	CASRDRGHEQYF
.	TRBV7-9	TRBJ2-7	.	TGTGCCAGCAGCCGGGCTATGAGCGCCTACGAGCAGTACTTC	CASSRAMSAYEQYF
.	TRBV5-1	TRBJ2-4	.	TGCGCCAGCAGCTTGGGCCTTAACAGGTCAGCCAAAAACATTCAGTACTTC	CASSLGLNRSAKNIQYF
.	TRBV6-5	TRBJ1-6	.	TGTGCCAGCAGTTGCTCGCCCCTCCACTTT	CASSCSPLHF
.	TRBV5-4	TRBJ2-2	.	TGTGCCAGCAGCTTGGATGTCCTTAACCTCGGGGAGCTGTTTTTT	CASSLDVLNLGELFF
TRBD1	TRBV7-9	TRBJ1-1	.	TGTGCCAGCAGCTCCTCAGGACAGGGCCACACTGAAGCTTTCTTT	CASSSSGQGHTEAFF
TRBD2	TRBV19	TRBJ2-7	.	TGTGCCAGTAGTATCAGTAGCGGGAGGACGGGCTCTTACGAGCAGTACTTC	CASSISSGRTGSYEQYF
TRBD1	TRBV6-5	TRBJ1-5	once	TGTGCCAGCAGTATCAACAGGGGAAACAATCAGCCCCAGCATTTT	CASSINRGNNQPQHF
.	TRBV11-2	TRBJ2-5	.	TGTGCCAGCAGCTCTCTCCCCAGGCCCCAAGAGACCCAGTACTTC	CASSSLPRPQETQYF
.	TRBV7-9	TRBJ2-1	.	TGTGCCAGCAGCACCCGGACTTACTACAATGAGCAGTTCTTC	CASSTRTYYNEQFF
TRBD2	TRBV7-8	TRBJ2-7	once	TGTGCCAGCAGCTTAGCGACTAGCGGCGCCTACGAGCAGTACTTC	CASSLATSGAYEQYF
.	TRBV28	TRBJ2-3	.	TGTGCCAGCAGTTTGGGTCAGGATACGCAGTATTTT	CASSLGQDTQYF
TRBD2	TRBV28	TRBJ2-7	.	TGTGCCAGCAGTTTATCGGGAGGCCCCTTGGGTGAGCAGTACTTC	CASSLSGGPLGEQYF
.	TRBV7-9	TRBJ2-7	once	TGTGCCAGCAGCTTAGGAGACAGTACCCACGAGCAGTACTTC	CASSLGDSTHEQYF
TRBD1	TRBV6-1	TRBJ2-7	.	TGTGCCAGCAGTGGAACAGGGGACTCCTACGAGCAGTACTTC	CASSGTGDSYEQYF
TRBD2	TRBV5-1	TRBJ2-1	.	TGCGCCAGCAGTCTAACTAGCGGGAGGCTCGGGGAGCAGTTCTTC	CASSLTSGRLGEQFF
.	TRBV29-1	TRBJ1-2	.	TGCAGCGCTGTGGCGGGACCCTTTTATGGCTACACCTTC	CSAVAGPFYGYTF
TRBD1	TRBV6-1	TRBJ2-1	.	TGTGCCAGCAGGGGTAGACAGGGGGCCTACAATGAGCAGTTCTTC	CASRGRQGAYNEQFF
TRBD1	TRBV27	TRBJ2-2	.	TGTGCCAGCAGTATCCTGACAGGGATGGGACCCGGGGAGCTGTTTTTT	CASSILTGMGPGELFF
TRBD2	TRBV7-8	TRBJ2-7	.	TGTGCCAGCAGCCAATGGGGACTAGCGGTCTACGAGCAGTACTTC	CASSQWGLAVYEQYF
.	TRBV27	TRBJ1-5	.	TGTGCCAGCAGTGACCGTGGCAATCAGCCCCAGCATTTT	CASSDRGNQPQHF
.	TRBV5-4	TRBJ2-1	.	TGTGCCAGCAGCTCTGCCCGGAATGAGCAGTTCTTC	CASSSARNEQFF
.	TRBV27	TRBJ2-7	.	TGTGCCAGCAGTTTTATCGCAGAGTACGAGCAGTACTTC	CASSFIAEYEQYF
TRBD2	TRBV28	TRBJ2-5	.	TGTGCCAGCACCCTCGGGACTAGCGGGGGTCAAGAGACCCAGTACTTC	CASTLGTSGGQETQYF
TRBD2	TRBV28	TRBJ2-7	.	TGTGCCAGCAGTCCGCGGACTAGCGGGAGGGCCGGCGAGCAGTACTTC	CASSPRTSGRAGEQYF
.	TRBV27	TRBJ2-6	once	TGTGCCAGCATGGGTGCTACCTCTGGGGCCAACGTCCTGACTTTC	CASMGATSGANVLTF
TRBD1	TRBV5-1	TRBJ2-6	.	TGCGCCAGCAGGCTGACAGGGAACTCTGGGGCCAACGTCCTGACTTTC	CASRLTGNSGANVLTF
.	TRBV7-2	TRBJ2-7	.	TGTGCCAGCAGCCAAAATGTTTACTACGAGCAGTACTTC	CASSQNVYYEQYF